Listed here are 19 T cell receptor beta chains from one sample, sequenced in a study of blood T cell repertoires in COVID-19. Data came from immunoSEQ multiplex PCR; TCRdb stores just in-frame clones and leaves some out. The table has more than 80,000 clones, 88% seen once. Sequencing was carried out using peripheral blood. These receptors all stem from an elderly man with acute or convalescent COVID-19.

The genes are TRBV6-5 and TRBJ1-4; 7 bases map to TRBD1. This CDR3 contains 13 residues. Germline CDR1 is MNHEY and CDR2 is SVGAGI. Trimming at V came to 10 bases and at J to 7 bases, leaving 9 bases not matched to a gene. CDR3 sequence (DNA): TGTGCCACCCGGACAGGTCTGAGTGAAAAACTGTTTTTT. It specifies CATRTGLSEKLFF.

In nucleotides, the CDR3 is TGTGCCACCAGCAGAGATCAATCGGCAGGGCAGCCCCAGCATTTT. Translation: CATSRDQSAGQPQHF. The rearrangement uses TRBV15 and TRBJ1-5; TRBD1 might be the D (5 bases). With 0 bases removed from V and 7 bases from J, the gap between germline ends came to 13 bases. CDR1 LNHNV and CDR2 YYDKDF come from the germline V gene (reference sequence). This CDR3 has 15 residues.

The J gene is TRBJ1-2, the V gene TRBV5-4; D is uncertain. CDR1 is SGHNT and CDR2 is YYREEE in the germline V gene (reference sequence). V lost 0 bases to trimming and J lost 5 bases, with 11 bases between them. This CDR3 has 14 amino acids. This CDR3 is CASSLGENTYGYTF. CDR3 bases: TGTGCCAGCAGCTTGGGTGAGAATACGTATGGCTACACCTTC. The full variable domain, rest sourced from reference TRBV5-4 and TRBJ1-2, is ETGVTQSPTHLIKTRGQQVTLRCSSQSGHNTVSWYQQALGQGPQFIFQYYREEENGRGNFPPRFSGLQFPNYSSELNVNALELDDSALYLCASSLGENTYGYTFGSGTRLTVV.

The chain joins TRBV29-1 to TRBJ2-7, with D perhaps matching TRBD1 (5 bases). This CDR3 has 14 residues. V shed 5 bases and J shed 2 bases, with 16 bases lying between them. Germline V lookup: CDR1 SQVTM, CDR2 ANQGSEA. The CDR3 sequence is CSVSDSSPTYEQYF. DNA for the CDR3: TGCAGCGTTTCCGACAGCTCCCCGACCTACGAGCAGTACTTC.

The rearrangement links TRBV19 to TRBJ2-1, with 8 bases aligning to TRBD2. Germline V gene data show CDR1 as LNHDA and CDR2 as SQIVND (reference sequence). With V trimmed by 5 bases and J by 7 bases, 13 bases remained unmatched. The CDR3 length is 16 residues. The CDR3 spells CASSLNQGTSGNEQFF. CDR3 bases: TGTGCCAGTAGTTTGAACCAAGGGACTAGTGGGAATGAGCAGTTCTTC. The full variable domain, its missing parts supplied by reference TRBV19 and TRBJ2-1, is DGGITQSPKYLFRKEGQNVTLSCEQNLNHDAMYWYRQDPGQGLRLIYYSQIVNDFQKGDIAEGYSVSREKKESFPLTVTSAQKNPTAFYLCASSLNQGTSGNEQFFGPGTRLTVL.

V usage is TRBV7-3 and J usage is TRBJ1-1, with 8 bases matching TRBD1. CDR3 length: 14 residues. CDR1 is SGHTA, CDR2 FQGTGA, per germline. V trimming: 6 bases; J trimming: 4 bases; junction bases outside the gene matches: 7. CDR3 sequence (DNA): TGTGCCAGCAGTCCCCAGGGGGCCGGCACTGAAGCTTTCTTT. Residues: CASSPQGAGTEAFF.

This clone is large in the sample. V usage is TRBV7-9 and J usage is TRBJ2-7, with D possibly TRBD1 on 6 matching bases. V was trimmed by 2 bases and J by 4 bases, leaving 6 bases between them. This CDR3 spans 12 amino acids. The germline CDR1 and CDR2 sequences are SEHNR and FQNEAQ (reference sequence). The CDR3 reads CASSLQGYEQYF. The CDR3 nucleotides are TGTGCCAGCAGCTTACAGGGGTACGAGCAGTACTTC.

The rearrangement joins TRBV24-1 to TRBJ2-3; maybe TRBD1 (6 bases). The CDR3 length is 16 residues. V was clipped by 5 bases and J by 0 bases, with 14 bases between them. From germline, CDR1 is KGHDR and CDR2 SFDVKD. The CDR3 nucleotides are TGTGCCACCAGTGGAGGGCCGGACAGTAGCACAGATACGCAGTATTTT. It yields the protein CATSGGPDSSTDTQYF.

The rearrangement uses TRBV30 and TRBJ1-5; D may be TRBD1 (5 bases). Germline CDR1 reads GTSNPN; CDR2 reads SVGIG (reference sequence). The CDR3 contains 14 residues. V lost 5 bases and J lost 1, with 12 bases in between. As DNA, the CDR3 is TGTGCCTGGGGCAGCAGACAGAGCAATCAGCCCCAGCATTTT. This encodes CAWGSRQSNQPQHF.

The rearrangement uses TRBV10-3 and TRBJ1-2; D may be TRBD1 (6 bases). CDR3 length equals 16 residues. Trimming left V 3 bases short and J 5 bases short, with 19 bases between. From germline, CDR1 is ENHRY and CDR2 SYGVKD. CDR3 region: CAISDPTHREGYGYTF. The CDR3 DNA reads as TGTGCCATCAGTGATCCAACCCACAGGGAGGGTTATGGCTACACCTTC.

The chain combines TRBV5-1 with TRBJ1-4; 8 bases are shared with TRBD1. Germline assignment: CDR1 SGHRS and CDR2 YFSETQ. Trimming at V came to 1 base and at J to 0 bases, leaving 2 bases not matched to a gene. CDR3 length equals 16 residues. The CDR3 protein is CASSLTGGTTNEKLFF. Here the CDR3 DNA reads TGCGCCAGCAGCTTGACAGGGGGTACAACTAATGAAAAACTGTTTTTT.

The rearrangement links TRBV5-1 to TRBJ2-7; 9 bases agree with TRBD1. After removal of 3 bases from V and 5 bases from J, the junction contained 3 bases not matched to a gene. Per the germline V gene, CDR1 is SGHRS and CDR2 is YFSETQ. The CDR3 has 13 residues. The chain's CDR3 is CASSWGQGDEQYF. CDR3 sequence (DNA): TGCGCCAGCAGCTGGGGACAGGGTGACGAGCAGTACTTC.

The chain links TRBV7-3 to TRBJ2-5, with TRBD2 as a possible D gene (6 bases). V was cut by 5 bases and J by 2 bases, with 12 bases left in between. This CDR3 spans 14 amino acids. CDR1 is SGHTA, CDR2 FQGTGA, per germline. In DNA, the CDR3 is TGTGCCAGCAGCCCCCTCGGGGGACAAGAGACCCAGTACTTC. This encodes CASSPLGGQETQYF.

The chain is built from TRBV4-1 and TRBJ1-5, with D tentatively TRBD1 (5 bases). Germline V CDR1 and CDR2: MGHRA, YSYEKL. The CDR3 sequence is 13 residues long. The V end lost 0 bases, the J end lost 7 bases, and 7 bases lay between the germline ends. The CDR3 nucleotides read TGCGCCAGCAGCCAAGAAAGGGGCCAGCCCCAGCATTTT. Protein: CASSQERGQPQHF.

The rearrangement links TRBV5-4 to TRBJ2-3; 9 nucleotides agree with TRBD2. The J segment lost 5 bases and the V segment lost 5 bases, leaving 9 bases of the junction unmatched. The V gene's germline CDR1 is SGHNT and CDR2 YYREEE (reference sequence). The length of the CDR3 is 15 residues. CDR3 coding DNA: TGTGCCAGCAGGCATCTGGCGGGGGGGATAGATACGCAGTATTTT. Protein sequence: CASRHLAGGIDTQYF.

The chain has TRBV7-2 and TRBJ2-1; 9 positions agree with TRBD1. Germline values: CDR1 SGHTA, CDR2 FQGNSA. This CDR3 contains 14 residues. Germline trimming cut 2 bases from V and 10 bases from J; bases unmatched to any gene: 6. CDR3 bases: TGTGCCAGCAGCTTAAAGGACAGGGGCGGGGAGCAGTTCTTC. Protein sequence: CASSLKDRGGEQFF.

The chain combines TRBV5-6 with TRBJ1-5; TRBD1 matches at 9 bases. The CDR3 runs to 14 residues. The germline V gene encodes CDR1 SGHDT and CDR2 YYEEEE. The J segment lost 6 bases and the V segment lost 4 bases, leaving 5 bases of the junction unmatched. CDR3 region: CASSPGTGLQPQHF. In DNA, the CDR3 is TGTGCCAGCAGCCCCGGGACAGGGCTTCAGCCCCAGCATTTT. The full variable domain, with the rest looked up from reference TRBV5-6 and TRBJ1-5, is DAGVTQSPTHLIKTRGQQVTLRCSPKSGHDTVSWYQQALGQGPQFIFQYYEEEERQRGNFPDRFSGHQFPNYSSELNVNALLLGDSALYLCASSPGTGLQPQHFGDGTRLSIL.

The chain combines TRBV10-3 with TRBJ1-5; D is uncertain. The CDR3 has 15 amino acids. CDR1 and CDR2 (germline): ENHRY, SYGVKD. V dropped 4 bases and J dropped 3 bases, with 13 bases sitting between them. The CDR3 DNA reads TGTGCCATCAGTGGAGGCGACGGCGCCAATCAGCCCCAGCATTTT. Residues: CAISGGDGANQPQHF.

This clone was seen only once. V is TRBV18 and J is TRBJ1-6; TRBD1 aligns across 7 bases. V gave up 0 bases and J gave up 4 bases; unmatched junction bases: 3. CDR1 is KGHSH, CDR2 LQKENI, per germline. The CDR3 has 16 amino acids. CDR3 in amino acids: CASSPPGGQYNSPLHF. CDR3 DNA: TGTGCCAGCTCACCACCAGGGGGACAGTATAATTCACCCCTCCACTTT.